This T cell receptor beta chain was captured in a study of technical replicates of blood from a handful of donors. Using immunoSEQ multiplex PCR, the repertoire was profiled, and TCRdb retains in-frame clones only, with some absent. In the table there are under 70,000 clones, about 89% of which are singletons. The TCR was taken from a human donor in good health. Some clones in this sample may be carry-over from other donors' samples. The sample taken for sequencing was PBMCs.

The CDR3, as DNA: TGTGCCAGCAGCTTATTAGAGAACAATCAGCCCCAGCATTTT. Amino acids: CASSLLENNQPQHF. This chain uses TRBV7-8 with TRBJ1-5, with unresolved D. CDR1 SGHVS and CDR2 FQNEAQ come from the germline V gene. Trimming stripped 2 bases from V and 3 bases from J, with 8 bases between. The CDR3 totals 14 residues. Filled out from reference TRBV7-8 and TRBJ1-5, the complete variable domain reads GAGVSQSPRYKVAKRGQDVALRCDPISGHVSLFWYQQALGQGPEFLTYFQNEAQLDKSGLPSDRFFAERPEGSVSTLKIQRTQQEDSAVYLCASSLLENNQPQHFGDGTRLSIL.